This TCR beta chain derives from a study of T-cell memory formation after mild COVID-19 (dated by TCRdb to the early 2020s). Background for the entire study: TCR sequence clusters from the two donors were found to be largely donor specific. Two young, previously healthy adult volunteers made up the cohort, one male and one female. In two donors, T-cell clones that expanded and contracted after mild COVID-19 were followed by sequencing TCRalpha and TCRbeta repertoires longitudinally. The full study reports these points: Contracting CD4+ clones were found mainly in CM and EM memory subsets, while CD8+ clones were enriched in EMRA. Balanced CD4/CD8 phenotypes were observed for clones contracting from day 15 to 85, whereas a bias towards CD4+ was observed for a second wave of clones expanding from day 15 to 37. The study included only a couple of mild cases, and larger cohorts that include severe cases with pre-infection samples were judged to be necessary. Some responding clones were found in pre-infection memory, which suggests that pre-existing cross-reactive memory T cells took part in the SARS-CoV-2 response. SARS-CoV-2 specificity was not confirmed for the second-wave clones peaking on day 37.

Ficoll-Paque density gradient centrifugation was used to isolate PBMCs. With respect to this clonotype: Its antigen is not yet known. No clone much larger than this one lies a single base away; base qualities are absent.

Sequencing was carried out with an Illumina NovaSeq 6000. TCRalpha and TCRbeta cDNA libraries were built by 5'RACE with constant-segment primers, adding sample barcodes and unique molecular identifiers. Trizol reagent was used to extract RNA from every sample. Libraries were amplified in two PCR steps, with a second sample barcode and Illumina TruSeq adapters added in the second step. The libraries were sequenced on an Illumina NovaSeq using 2 x 150 bp paired-end reads. Per the source publication's procedure: The reads were demultiplexed and collapsed into UMI-guided consensus sequences using migec v1.2.7. Using mixcr v2.1.11, UMI consensuses were aligned to TRA and TRB V and J templates and then assembled into clonotypes. Clonotypes were classified as expanded or contracted when called significant by both edgeR and NoisET, with noise models trained on biological replicates. For edgeR calls, a false discovery rate-adjusted p below 0.01 and a log2 fold-change threshold of 1 were applied. As an exploratory analysis of dynamics, max-normalized trajectories of the 1000 most abundant clonotypes were examined with PCA combined with hierarchical clustering. Each responding clone was given a CD4 or CD8 phenotype based on the CD4+ and CD8+ repertoires, which had been sequenced separately. TCRdb redid the processing of the public reads, applying fastp at Q25 and MiXCR, and retained in-frame beta chains. Records with the same CDR3 protein are collapsed into one entry carrying the most frequent genes and DNA. TCRdb, not the authors, supplied the V and J calls. The sample table holds 350,000 to 450,000 distinct CDR3 sequences, of which more than 20% were seen once. Clones ranked in the top ten supply about 10% of the sample.

Trimming takes 3 bases from V and 4 bases from J, and the germline ends sit 11 bases apart. The CDR3 covers 13 residues, taking in both the cysteine and the phenylalanine. Only the CDR3 DNA stays, 39 bases, in frame from base 1. According to the germline V gene (reference sequence), CDR1 reads DFQATT and CDR2 reads SNEGSKA. Source material: PBMCs or a T cell subset sorted from them (not recorded which). This receptor chain uses TRBV20-1 and TRBJ2-3; confidence is insufficient to name the D gene. The receptor was isolated from an adult woman who had mild COVID-19 (a few samples of this study predate the infection). The sample titles of this study are shuffled in the database, so cell type and time point are left out; the donor was told from shared clones. The encoded CDR3 is CSARIAAPDTQYF. In nucleotide form, the sequence is TGCAGTGCTAGGATCGCGGCCCCAGATACGCAGTATTTT.